The 27 T cell receptor beta chains presented below share a single source sample, sequenced in a study of blood T cell repertoires in COVID-19. Produced via immunoSEQ multiplex PCR; TCRdb's table is partial and in-frame only. The sample has under 300,000 clones, around 89% seen once. The specimen was peripheral blood. Every receptor here comes from a middle-aged woman with acute or convalescent COVID-19.

This chain joins TRBV10-3 and TRBJ2-1, with a weak D call TRBD1 (9 bases). Germline V gives CDR1 ENHRY, CDR2 SYGVKD. The CDR3 loop spans 16 amino acids. V lost 2 bases and J 7 bases, leaving 18 bases between the germline ends. The DNA for the CDR3 is TGTGCCATCAGTGAGGGTAGCGGGACAGGGAGAAATGAGCAGTTCTTC. Protein sequence: CAISEGSGTGRNEQFF.

This clone was counted a single time. This chain's CDR3 is CASSPRTGWNQPQHF. DNA for the CDR3: TGTGCCAGCTCACCGAGGACAGGGTGGAATCAGCCCCAGCATTTT. V gene TRBV18 combines with J gene TRBJ1-5; 8 nucleotides align to TRBD1. The V gene end was trimmed by 3 bases and the J gene end by 4 bases; junction bases not matched to a gene: 5. This CDR3 is 15 amino acids long. Germline lookup yields CDR1 KGHSH and CDR2 LQKENI.

The J gene is TRBJ1-1, the V gene TRBV27; TRBD1 matches 7 bases. Germline V gene data show CDR1 as MNHEY and CDR2 as SMNVEV (reference sequence). V was clipped by 5 bases and J by 1 base; unmatched bases: 4. The length of the CDR3 is 14 residues. CDR3 sequence: CASSPGTENTEAFF. DNA of the CDR3: TGTGCCAGCAGTCCCGGGACAGAGAACACTGAAGCTTTCTTT.

The V and J genes are TRBV6-5 and TRBJ1-5; 9 bases match TRBD1. The germline V gene encodes CDR1 MNHEY and CDR2 SVGAGI. CDR3 length equals 15 residues. V lost 2 bases to trimming and J lost 6 bases; unmatched junction nucleotides: 5. CDR3 sequence (DNA): TGTGCCAGCAGTTACGGACAGGGGCCGCTTCAGCCCCAGCATTTT. Encoded protein: CASSYGQGPLQPQHF.

The chain uses TRBV2 and TRBJ1-1; D not certain. V was clipped by 0 bases and J by 2 bases, with 7 bases between them. The CDR3 extends over 14 amino acids. Germline lookup yields CDR1 SNHLY and CDR2 FYNNEI. CDR3 residues: CASSEARHNTEAFF. As DNA, the CDR3 is TGTGCCAGCAGTGAAGCGCGACACAACACTGAAGCTTTCTTT.

V gene TRBV4-2 combines with J gene TRBJ1-2, with TRBD1 matching over 8 bases. V dropped 4 bases and J dropped 5; count of bases not matched to a gene: 9. There are 15 residues in the CDR3. Germline-derived CDR1 and CDR2 are LGHNA and YNFKEQ. The DNA of the CDR3 is TGTGCCAGCAGCCCCGGGACAGGCGCCCTTTATGGCTACACCTTC. Residues: CASSPGTGALYGYTF.

The rearrangement joins TRBV4-2 to TRBJ2-1; 8 nucleotides match TRBD2. There are 16 residues in the CDR3. J lost 9 bases, V lost 1 base, and 11 bases had no gene match. Germline CDR1 and CDR2: LGHNA and YNFKEQ. The CDR3 loop reads CASSQVLAGGSGEQFF. DNA for the CDR3: TGTGCCAGCAGCCAAGTCCTGGCGGGGGGCTCTGGTGAGCAGTTCTTC.

This clone was counted between two and nine times. CDR3 in DNA: TGTGCCAGCTTGGACAGGTTTGCTTTCTCTGGAAACACCATATATTTT. It encodes CASLDRFAFSGNTIYF. The chain has TRBV19 and TRBJ1-3; TRBD1 agrees at 7 bases. The CDR3 length is 16 residues. The germline V gene has CDR1 LNHDA and CDR2 SQIVND (reference sequence). The V and J ends lost 9 bases and 0 bases, in that order; junction bases with no gene match: 11.

CDR3 in amino acids: CASGGTGLNTGELFF. The CDR3 nucleotides read TGTGCTAGTGGGGGGACAGGGTTGAACACCGGGGAGCTGTTTTTT. The chain combines TRBV12-5 with TRBJ2-2, with 9 bases identical to TRBD1. The CDR3 contains 15 residues. With 6 bases clipped from V and 1 base from J, the junction kept 3 bases outside the gene matches. In germline, CDR1 is LGHNT, CDR2 FRNRAP.

This sequence joins TRBV24-1 and TRBJ1-2; TRBD1 agrees at 10 bases. Trimming took 4 bases from V and 10 from J; bases not matched to a gene: 8. CDR1 and CDR2 (germline): KGHDR, SFDVKD. CDR3 size: 14 residues. The CDR3 coding sequence is TGTGCCACCAGTGACCCTAGGACAGGGGGGACCTACACCTTC. Its protein is CATSDPRTGGTYTF.

This clone was seen a few times. The chain links TRBV19 to TRBJ1-1; weak D call: TRBD1 (5 bases). V dropped 7 bases and J dropped 8 bases, with 17 bases sitting between them. Germline CDR1 reads LNHDA; CDR2 reads SQIVND (reference sequence). The CDR3 length is 13 residues. The CDR3 sequence: CASTWGGGPEAFF. CDR3 sequence (DNA): TGTGCCAGTACGTGGGGCGGTGGACCCGAAGCTTTCTTT.

CDR3 sequence (DNA): TGTGCCAGCTCGGGACTACGGAACACCGGGGAGCTGTTTTTT. It encodes CASSGLRNTGELFF. V gene TRBV2 combines with J gene TRBJ2-2; TRBD2 aligns across 7 bases. This CDR3 region has 14 residues. The germline gives CDR1 SNHLY, CDR2 FYNNEI. V shed 8 bases and J 1 base; nucleotides not matched to a gene: 4. Complete variable domain (other parts from reference TRBV2 and TRBJ2-2): EPEVTQTPSHQVTQMGQEVILRCVPISNHLYFYWYRQILGQKVEFLVSFYNNEISEKSEIFDDQFSVERPDGSNFTLKIRSTKLEDSAMYFCASSGLRNTGELFFGEGSRLTVL.

This chain joins TRBV6-2 or TRBV6-3 and TRBJ1-4; no clear D gene. Germline V CDR1 and CDR2: MNHEY, SVGEGT. This CDR3 is built from 13 residues. V dropped 2 bases and J dropped 11 bases, with 12 bases sitting between them. The CDR3 protein is CASSYALPGKLFF. The CDR3, as DNA: TGTGCCAGCAGTTACGCCCTCCCGGGGAAACTGTTTTTT.

For this clone: At one end the junction does not follow the germline gene, possibly because of a read error. The chain combines TRBV30 with TRBJ1-2, with 10 nucleotides matching TRBD1. The CDR3 covers 11 residues. The germline CDR1 and CDR2 sequences are GTSNPN and SVGIG (reference sequence). The CDR3 sequence: CAWSRDRGWTF. The CDR3 DNA is TGTGCCTGGAGCCGGGACAGGGGATGGACTTTC.

The chain employs TRBV29-1 and TRBJ1-2; 10 bases agree with TRBD1. There are 14 residues in the CDR3. The germline V gene encodes CDR1 SQVTM and CDR2 ANQGSEA. J lost 5 bases, V lost 8 bases, and 11 bases had no gene match. The DNA for the CDR3 is TGCAGCTCTCTGACAGGGGGCGCAGGTTATGGCTACACCTTC. Protein product: CSSLTGGAGYGYTF.

The chain is built from TRBV19 and TRBJ2-1; 12 nucleotides align to TRBD2. Germline CDR1 is LNHDA and CDR2 is SQIVND (reference sequence). J lost 1 base, V lost 4 bases, and 11 bases had no gene match. The CDR3 totals 19 residues. The CDR3 here is CASSRHFGLAGPSYNEQFF. Here the CDR3 DNA reads TGTGCCAGTAGTAGACACTTTGGACTAGCGGGGCCATCCTACAATGAGCAGTTCTTC. The variable domain in full, with the rest retrieved from reference TRBV19 and TRBJ2-1, is DGGITQSPKYLFRKEGQNVTLSCEQNLNHDAMYWYRQDPGQGLRLIYYSQIVNDFQKGDIAEGYSVSREKKESFPLTVTSAQKNPTAFYLCASSRHFGLAGPSYNEQFFGPGTRLTVL.

This chain connects TRBV20-1 to TRBJ1-2; TRBD1 matches at 7 bases. CDR1 and CDR2 (germline): DFQATT, SNEGSKA (reference sequence). J was trimmed by 2 bases and V by 3 bases; bases with no gene match: 6. CDR3 length: 14 amino acids. Here the CDR3 reads CSASRDRQNYGYTF. CDR3 DNA sequence: TGCAGTGCTAGTCGGGACAGACAAAACTATGGCTACACCTTC.

In this sample, this clone turned up a few times. The chain combines TRBV12-5 with TRBJ2-2, with D perhaps TRBD2 (6 bases). Trimming stripped 6 bases from V and 5 bases from J, with 19 bases between. This CDR3 comprises 16 residues. Looked up from germline, CDR1 is LGHNT and CDR2 is FRNRAP. This CDR3 is CASGSLRDWRTGELFF. The CDR3 DNA is TGTGCTAGTGGCTCACTCCGGGACTGGCGAACCGGGGAGCTGTTTTTT.

This clone was counted a single time. The rearrangement joins TRBV7-9 to TRBJ2-1, with no clear D. CDR3 length equals 12 residues. V lost 5 bases and J lost 8, with 10 bases in between. In germline, CDR1 is SEHNR, CDR2 FQNEAQ (reference sequence). The CDR3 is CASSLDLDEQFF. In DNA form, the CDR3 reads TGTGCCAGCAGCCTCGACTTGGATGAGCAGTTCTTC.

The chain employs TRBV19 and TRBJ1-2; tentatively, D is TRBD1 (5 bases). The V end was cut by 5 bases, the J end by 4 bases, with 17 bases between. This CDR3 is 15 amino acids long. The germline V gene encodes CDR1 LNHDA and CDR2 SQIVND (reference sequence). The CDR3 sequence: CASSRTGHGIYGYTF. In DNA form, the CDR3 reads TGTGCCAGTAGTCGCACCGGACACGGAATCTATGGCTACACCTTC.

This chain links TRBV15 with TRBJ2-7, with 10 positions matching TRBD1. The CDR3 totals 14 residues. Trimming took 5 bases from V and 2 from J; bases not matched to a gene: 3. From germline, CDR1 is LNHNV and CDR2 YYDKDF (reference sequence). CDR3 region: CATSPDRGAYEQYV. In DNA form, the CDR3 reads TGTGCCACCAGCCCGGACAGGGGGGCCTACGAGCAGTACGTC.

The chain couples TRBV7-2 to TRBJ1-3; TRBD1 aligns across 7 bases. Per the germline V gene, CDR1 is SGHTA and CDR2 is FQGNSA. The CDR3 has 16 residues. V shed 4 bases, J shed 1 base, and the junction held 7 bases outside the gene matches. As DNA, the CDR3 is TGTGCCAGCAGCTCACCAGGGGGAGGATCTGGAAACACCATATATTTT. Amino acid sequence: CASSSPGGGSGNTIYF.

This chain connects TRBV7-6 to TRBJ1-1, with 10 bases that match TRBD1. The trim removed 5 bases at V and 4 bases at J, leaving 7 bases unmatched. Germline CDR1 reads SGHVS; CDR2 reads FNYEAQ. The CDR3 totals 15 residues. CDR3 region: CASSALTGGTTEAFF. CDR3 bases: TGTGCCAGCAGCGCCCTGACAGGGGGCACCACTGAAGCTTTCTTT.

This sequence joins TRBV4-1 and TRBJ2-1; TRBD2 aligns across 7 bases. The germline gives CDR1 MGHRA, CDR2 YSYEKL. The CDR3 runs to 14 residues. V lost 1 base, J lost 3 bases, and 0 bases stayed unmatched. The CDR3 region has the DNA TGCGCCAGCAGCCAAGGCGGGGGCTACAATGAGCAGTTCTTC. Translated: CASSQGGGYNEQFF.

The genes are TRBV4-1 and TRBJ1-4; 7 nucleotides align to TRBD1. Trimming took 0 bases from V and 0 from J; bases not matched to a gene: 1. Germline assignment: CDR1 MGHRA and CDR2 YSYEKL. This CDR3 spans 16 amino acids. The DNA of the CDR3 is TGCGCCAGCAGCCAAGAGACAGGGACAACTAATGAAAAACTGTTTTTT. Translated, it gives CASSQETGTTNEKLFF.

The chain combines TRBV19 with TRBJ1-1; 7 bases are shared with TRBD1. The ends lost 10 bases at V and 4 bases at J; junction bases unmatched: 9. Germline V CDR1 and CDR2: LNHDA, SQIVND (reference sequence). This CDR3 has 13 residues. CDR3: CATSPGQFTEAFF. In DNA form, the CDR3 reads TGTGCCACCTCCCCGGGACAGTTCACTGAAGCTTTCTTT. The whole variable domain, remainder taken from reference TRBV19 and TRBJ1-1, is DGGITQSPKYLFRKEGQNVTLSCEQNLNHDAMYWYRQDPGQGLRLIYYSQIVNDFQKGDIAEGYSVSREKKESFPLTVTSAQKNPTAFYLCATSPGQFTEAFFGQGTRLTVV.

The genes are TRBV27 and TRBJ1-4; perhaps TRBD1 as D (6 bases). The CDR3 is made up of 13 amino acids. Germline V CDR1 and CDR2: MNHEY, SMNVEV (reference sequence). The germline V and J ends were trimmed by 2 bases and 7 bases, with 8 bases remaining between them. The CDR3 coding sequence is TGTGCCAGCAGTTTACAGGGGAGTGAAAAACTGTTTTTT. Protein sequence: CASSLQGSEKLFF.